These 8 T cell receptor beta chains were sequenced from one sample in a study of OX40 agonist ivuxolimab in advanced cancers. Profiled with immunoSEQ multiplex PCR; TCRdb holds only in-frame clones, not every one. The table shows about 71,000 clones, with approximately 86% occurring only once. The input for sequencing was CD4+ or CD8+ T cells sorted from blood, taken in a trial of the OX40 agonist ivuxolimab. These TCRs come from an adult with an advanced solid tumor such as melanoma, head and neck, liver or kidney cancer.

This clone was detected only a few times. The J gene is TRBJ1-1, the V gene TRBV30, with 9 bases identical to TRBD1. Germline lookup yields CDR1 GTSNPN and CDR2 SVGIG (reference sequence). J lost 4 bases, V lost 5 bases, and 5 bases had no gene match. The CDR3 is 13 amino acids. DNA for the CDR3: TGTGCCTGGTACAGGGGGCGAGGCACTGAAGCTTTCTTT. Protein sequence: CAWYRGRGTEAFF.

V and J are TRBV7-8 and TRBJ1-6; TRBD1 agrees at 9 bases. The ends lost 6 bases at V and 10 bases at J; junction bases unmatched: 13. The CDR3 is made up of 16 amino acids. Per germline, CDR1 SGHVS and CDR2 FQNEAQ. This chain's CDR3 is CASSRDRVFVGSPLHF. In DNA, the CDR3 is TGTGCCAGCAGTCGGGACAGGGTATTCGTAGGATCACCCCTCCACTTT.

The chain employs TRBV28 and TRBJ2-7; D not resolved. The V gene's germline CDR1 is MDHEN and CDR2 SYDVKM. Trimming left V 8 bases short and J 4 bases short, with 9 bases between. The CDR3 has 11 amino acids. In DNA, the CDR3 is TGTGCCAGCGCAATATCGTACGAGCAGTACTTC. Translated, it gives CASAISYEQYF.

V gene TRBV5-4 combines with J gene TRBJ1-5; 12 nucleotides align to TRBD1. Germline CDR1 and CDR2: SGHNT and YYREEE (reference sequence). The CDR3 is 17 residues long. The trim removed 1 base at V and 0 bases at J, leaving 2 bases unmatched. CDR3: CASSLMGQGASNQPQHF. CDR3 coding DNA: TGTGCCAGCAGCTTGATGGGACAGGGGGCTAGCAATCAGCCCCAGCATTTT. The variable domain in full, with the rest retrieved from reference TRBV5-4 and TRBJ1-5, is ETGVTQSPTHLIKTRGQQVTLRCSSQSGHNTVSWYQQALGQGPQFIFQYYREEENGRGNFPPRFSGLQFPNYSSELNVNALELDDSALYLCASSLMGQGASNQPQHFGDGTRLSIL.

The chain recombines TRBV18 with TRBJ1-1; D not certain. The CDR3 sequence is 12 residues long. The germline V gene has CDR1 KGHSH and CDR2 LQKENI. Between the trimmed V and J ends, which lost 2 bases and 5 bases, there was a span of 6 bases. In nucleotides, the CDR3 is TGTGCCAGCTCACCAACCCCAACTGAAGCTTTCTTT. Translated, it gives CASSPTPTEAFF.

This clone appeared once. This chain joins TRBV4-2 and TRBJ1-1; TRBD1 agrees at 8 bases. The CDR3 sequence is 13 residues long. Germline V gives CDR1 LGHNA, CDR2 YNFKEQ. The trim removed 5 bases at V and 5 bases at J, leaving 4 bases unmatched. CDR3 sequence: CASSLQGGTEAFF. The DNA of the CDR3 is TGTGCCAGCAGCTTACAGGGGGGAACTGAAGCTTTCTTT.

This clone was counted once. The chain employs TRBV7-2 and TRBJ2-7; perhaps TRBD1 as D (5 bases). V lost 1 base and J lost 4, with 8 bases in between. The CDR3 runs 13 residues. Germline CDR1 is SGHTA and CDR2 is FQGNSA. CDR3 amino acids: CASSLVGQYEQYF. For the CDR3, the DNA is TGTGCCAGCAGCTTAGTAGGACAATACGAGCAGTACTTC.

The rearrangement uses TRBV7-2 and TRBJ2-3; D unclear. The CDR3 extends over 12 amino acids. V was pared by 5 bases and J by 6 bases, with 9 bases between. Germline lookup yields CDR1 SGHTA and CDR2 FQGNSA. As DNA, the CDR3 is TGTGCCAGCAGCCCTTCTTCGGATACGCAGTATTTT. Protein sequence: CASSPSSDTQYF.